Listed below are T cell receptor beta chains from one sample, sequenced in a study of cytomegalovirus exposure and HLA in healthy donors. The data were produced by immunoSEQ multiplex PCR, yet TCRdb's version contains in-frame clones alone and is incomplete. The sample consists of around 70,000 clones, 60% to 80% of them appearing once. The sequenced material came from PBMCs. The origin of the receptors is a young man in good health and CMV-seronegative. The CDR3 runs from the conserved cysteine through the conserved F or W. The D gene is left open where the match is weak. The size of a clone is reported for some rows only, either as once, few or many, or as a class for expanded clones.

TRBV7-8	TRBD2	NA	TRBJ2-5	TGTGCCAGCAGCCAAGAGCGGGGGGCAGAGACCCAGTACTTC	CASSQERGAETQYF
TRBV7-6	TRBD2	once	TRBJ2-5	TGTGCCAGCAGCTCAGGGACTAGCGGAAGATACCAAGAGACCCAGTACTTC	CASSSGTSGRYQETQYF
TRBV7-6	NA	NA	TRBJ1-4	TGTGCCAGCAGCTTTGCGACGGGGGTTGGCGAAAAACTGTTTTTT	CASSFATGVGEKLFF
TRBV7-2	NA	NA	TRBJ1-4	TGTGCCAGCAGCTTCTCTGCAGGTGCGCCTAATGAAAAACTGTTTTTT	CASSFSAGAPNEKLFF
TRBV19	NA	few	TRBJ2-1	TGTGCCAGTAGTGAGTACAATGAGCAGTTCTTC	CASSEYNEQFF
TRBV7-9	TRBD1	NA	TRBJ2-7	TGTGCCAGCAGCTCCGGGACAGCCTTTACCTACGAGCAGTACTTC	CASSSGTAFTYEQYF
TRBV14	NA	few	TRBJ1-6	TGTGCCAGCAGCCTGGGACACCCTTATAATTCACCCCTCCACTTT	CASSLGHPYNSPLHF
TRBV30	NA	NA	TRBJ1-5	TGTGCCTGGAGTGTACGGGGTCTTTATAGCAATCAGCCCCAGCATTTT	CAWSVRGLYSNQPQHF
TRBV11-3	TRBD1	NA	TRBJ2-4	TGTGCCAGCAGCCCCGGACAGGGCCGTAGAAACATTCAGTACTTC	CASSPGQGRRNIQYF
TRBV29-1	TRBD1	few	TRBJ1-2	TGCAGCGTTGCCTTCAGGGGGAATGGCTACACCTTC	CSVAFRGNGYTF
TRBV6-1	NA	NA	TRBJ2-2	TGTGCCAGCTGTGGCCCCCAGGAGGCGCTGAACACCGGGGAGCTGTTTTTT	CASCGPQEALNTGELFF
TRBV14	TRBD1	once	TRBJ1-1	TGTGCCAGCAGCCAAGTAGGGGGCGAAGCTTTCTTT	CASSQVGGEAFF
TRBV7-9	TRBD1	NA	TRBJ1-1	TGTGCCAGCAGCTTTAGAGACAGGGATGAAGCTTTCTTT	CASSFRDRDEAFF
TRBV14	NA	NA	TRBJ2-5	TGTGCCAGCAGCCAAGTTGCGGGGTACCAAGAGACCCAGTACTTC	CASSQVAGYQETQYF
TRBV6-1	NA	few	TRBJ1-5	TGTGCCAGCAGCTTGGAGAGGGATCAGCCCCAGCATTTT	CASSLERDQPQHF
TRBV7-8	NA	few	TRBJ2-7	TGTGCCAGCAGCTCCACCCCGGGACTTACTTACGAGCAGTACTTC	CASSSTPGLTYEQYF
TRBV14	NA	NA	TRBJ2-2	TGTGCCAGCAGCCGAGGACAGTGGGTCGGGGAGCTGTTTTTT	CASSRGQWVGELFF
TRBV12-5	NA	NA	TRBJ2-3	TGTGCTAGTGGTACCGTGACGGTGACTAGCACAGATACGCAGTATTTT	CASGTVTVTSTDTQYF
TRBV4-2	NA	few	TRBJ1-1	TGTGCCAGCAGCCAAGATTCTTCCAGGGGTGGACCCATGAACACTGAAGCTTTCTTT	CASSQDSSRGGPMNTEAFF
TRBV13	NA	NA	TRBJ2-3	TGTGCCAGCAGTCCGCGGGTCTCCTCGGATACGCAGTATTTT	CASSPRVSSDTQYF
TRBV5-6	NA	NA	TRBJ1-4	TGTGCCAGCAGCTTGGCCCAGGGCAAAAAACTGTTTTTT	CASSLAQGKKLFF
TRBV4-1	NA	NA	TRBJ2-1	TGCGCCAGCAGCCAACAAAGTCTAGGGGTCGATGAGCAGTTCTTC	CASSQQSLGVDEQFF
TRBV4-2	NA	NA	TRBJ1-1	TGTGCCAGCAGCCAAGAATTCGGGGGTGGCGGCACTGAAGCTTTCTTT	CASSQEFGGGGTEAFF
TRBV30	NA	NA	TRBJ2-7	TGTGCCTGGAGTTTCGAGTTGGGGCGGACGTCCAGTGACCTTAGGGAGCAGTACTTC	CAWSFELGRTSSDLREQYF
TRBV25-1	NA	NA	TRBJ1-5	TGTGCCAGCAGTGAATGGGAGGATCAGCCCCAGCATTTT	CASSEWEDQPQHF
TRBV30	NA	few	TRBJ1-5	TGTGCCTGGAGGCTCAGACAGGTTCTGCATTTT	CAWRLRQVLHF
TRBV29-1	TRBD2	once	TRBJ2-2	TGCAGCGTCTCAGCGGGACTAGCAGGAACCGGGGAGCTGTTTTTT	CSVSAGLAGTGELFF
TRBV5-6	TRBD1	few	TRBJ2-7	TGTGCCAGCAGCACGGGACAGGGGATTGACGAGCAGTACTTC	CASSTGQGIDEQYF
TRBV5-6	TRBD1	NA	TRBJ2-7	TGTGCCAGCAGCTTGGGACAGGGGCGAGTCTACGAGCAGTACTTC	CASSLGQGRVYEQYF
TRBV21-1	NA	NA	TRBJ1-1	TGTGCCAGCAGTACCCGGGGCGGGGTTGGCACTGAAGCTTTCTTT	CASSTRGGVGTEAFF
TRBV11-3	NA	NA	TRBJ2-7	TGTGCCAGCAGCTTAGTCCGGGGCTACGAGCAGTACTTC	CASSLVRGYEQYF
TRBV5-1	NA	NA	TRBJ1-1	TGCGCCAGCAGCTTGATGGGGTTGGGGGGGAACACTGAAGCTTTCTTT	CASSLMGLGGNTEAFF
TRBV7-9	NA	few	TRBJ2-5	TGTGCCAGCAGCTTAGGGTCAGGGTCCCAAGAGACCCAGTACTTC	CASSLGSGSQETQYF
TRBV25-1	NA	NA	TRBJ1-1	TGTGCCAGCAGCCCCATGGGAGGGTCCACTGAAGCTTTCTTT	CASSPMGGSTEAFF
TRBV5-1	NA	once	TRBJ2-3	TGCGCCAGCAGCTTCGGATCTCTCGGGGGATTAACAGATACGCAGTATTTT	CASSFGSLGGLTDTQYF
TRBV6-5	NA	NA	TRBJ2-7	TGTGCCAGCAGTTACCGGACAGAAACTTTCTACGAGCAGTACTTC	CASSYRTETFYEQYF
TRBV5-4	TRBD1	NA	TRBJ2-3	TGTGCCAGCAGCTTGGCAGGGGGAGAGGAAACAGATACGCAGTATTTT	CASSLAGGEETDTQYF
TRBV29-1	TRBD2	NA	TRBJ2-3	TGCAGCGTTGAGACTAGCCCACCCCTGCAGTATTTT	CSVETSPPLQYF
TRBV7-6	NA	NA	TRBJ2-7	TGTGCCAGCAGCTTAGAAACAAGTCACGAGCAGTACTTC	CASSLETSHEQYF
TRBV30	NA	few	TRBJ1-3	TGTGCCTGGAGTGTCAGCTCTGGAAACACCATATATTTT	CAWSVSSGNTIYF
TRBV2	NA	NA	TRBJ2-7	TGTGCCAGCAGTGAAGATGGATCAGGGCAGTACTTC	CASSEDGSGQYF
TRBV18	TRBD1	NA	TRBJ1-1	TGTGCCAGCTCACCTACAGGGGTTGAAGCTTTCTTT	CASSPTGVEAFF
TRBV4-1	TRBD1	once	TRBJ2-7	TGCGCCAGCAGCCAGGCCGGGACAGGGGTCTACGAGCAGTACTTC	CASSQAGTGVYEQYF